Reported below is one TCR beta chain. These data are taken from a study of blood T cell repertoires in COVID-19. Overall study: Material from acute and convalescent COVID-19 was sourced from the United States, Italy and Spain. PBMCs, B-cell-depleted T cells, or T cells provided the cDNA or gDNA that made up the material.

Germline values: CDR1 MNHNY, CDR2 SVGAGI (reference sequence). Trimming cost V 10 bases and J 4 bases; bases outside gene matches: 9. This CDR3 has 14 residues. As originally analysed: Amplification from reference gene primers served as the basis for estimated nucleated cell counts. The protocol was immunoSEQ multiplex PCR, while the TCRdb copy is restricted to in-frame clones and leaves out a portion. That table is the source of V, J and clone size, and D and trimming were worked out from the DNA. The table lists approximately 13,000 clones, roughly nine tenths of them singletons. Sequences were obtained from peripheral blood. The source of this sequence is a human donor with active COVID-19. The donor label of this sample is uncertain. The chain uses TRBV6-6 and TRBJ2-7; 11 positions match TRBD2. The CDR3: CATSVGTSGYEQYF. The CDR3, as DNA: TGTGCCACCTCGGTAGGGACTAGCGGTTACGAGCAGTACTTC.